This record looks at one T cell receptor (beta chain) sequence and its context. Its antigen remains unknown. From germline, CDR1 is DFQATT and CDR2 SNEGSKA (reference sequence). V was shortened by 6 bases and J by 3 bases, with 13 bases between the two germline ends. There are 13 residues in the CDR3. This specimen comes from a study of identical twins. Study-level results: Zero-insertion analyses could be partly confounded by invariant MAIT and iNKT cells.

The cDNA had a unique molecular identifier and a template-switch universal primer site. TCRdb re-derived calls from the 5' RACE reads in MiXCR, one entry per CDR3 protein. The sample yields about 470,000 distinct CDR3 sequences, 24% seen once. A further study also used this sample, focusing on T cells expressing NK-cell markers.

The sequencing input was CD4+ T cells sorted from blood. V gene TRBV20-1 combines with J gene TRBJ2-3; D possibly corresponds to TRBD2 (6 bases). The clonotype comes from a woman aged 18-29 years in good health. The CDR3, as DNA: TGCAGTGCCCCCGGGAGCGGAACAGATACGCAGTATTTT. This translates into CSAPGSGTDTQYF.